This T cell receptor (beta chain) was recorded in a study of human T cells and chemical hapten exposure. The time point: patch test 3, about 24 weeks after DPC sensitization. As for treatment: therapeutic diphenylcyclopropenone sensitization with weekly scalp DPC. There are 15 residues in the CDR3. Germline CDR1 is MDHEN and CDR2 is SYDVKM. Trimming removed 5 bases from V and 3 bases from J, with 16 bases in between. This clonotype was seen many times. TCRdb independently ran MiXCR on the RACE reads; one entry per CDR3 protein. This table has roughly 84,000 distinct CDR3 sequences, more than 10% appearing once.

The sequences come from whole blood, collected in connection with sensitization to the hapten diphenylcyclopropenone (DPC). The V call is TRBV28, the J call TRBJ1-1; D is perhaps TRBD1 (6 bases). The clonotype originates from a woman in her forties or fifties with alopecia areata. Some clones in this sample may be carry-over from other donors' samples. The DNA for the CDR3 is TGTGCCAGCAGTCCTATGGGGACACCGTACACTGAAGCTTTCTTT. Protein: CASSPMGTPYTEAFF.